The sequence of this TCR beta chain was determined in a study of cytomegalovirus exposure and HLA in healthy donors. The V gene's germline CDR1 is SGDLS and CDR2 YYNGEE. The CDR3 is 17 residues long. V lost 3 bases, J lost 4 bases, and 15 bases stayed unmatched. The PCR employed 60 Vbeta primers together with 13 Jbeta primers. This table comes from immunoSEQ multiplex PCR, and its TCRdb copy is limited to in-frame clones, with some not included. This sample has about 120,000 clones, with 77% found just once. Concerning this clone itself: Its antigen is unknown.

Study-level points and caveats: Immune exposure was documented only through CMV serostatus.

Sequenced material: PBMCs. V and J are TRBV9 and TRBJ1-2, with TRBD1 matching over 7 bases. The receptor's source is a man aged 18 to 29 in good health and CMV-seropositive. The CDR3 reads CASSAGTAGEESYGYTF. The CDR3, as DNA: TGTGCCAGCAGCGCGGGGACAGCTGGGGAAGAGAGCTATGGCTACACCTTC.